A selection of T cell receptor beta chains follows, all from one sample in a study of T cell repertoires in cytomegalovirus infection. TCRdb re-called the reads through MiXCR, storing one row per CDR3 protein. The sample shows some 300,000 distinct CDR3 sequences, roughly an eighth of them seen only once. Sequenced input: PBMCs. These receptors were collected from a human donor in good health (CMV status not recorded). Some clones in this sample may be carry-over from other donors' samples. Each CDR3 is given with its conserved first and last residue.

cdr3_aa	v_call	j_call
CASSILGNTEAFF	TRBV19	TRBJ1-1
CASSQDAGPGASGANVLTF	TRBV4-3	TRBJ2-6
CASSAGRTGNTEAFF	TRBV19	TRBJ1-1
CASSTQQGNTEAFF	TRBV4-1	TRBJ1-1
CASSLTVGQGVSPLHF	TRBV27	TRBJ1-6
CASSPSRAGTNNEQFF	TRBV6-6	TRBJ2-1
CASTRGGYGADTQYF	TRBV28	TRBJ2-3
CASSTQGRGTPNEQFF	TRBV6-2/TRBV6-3	TRBJ2-1
CASSTGTGRAFF	TRBV28	TRBJ1-1
CSASRGDPYNSPLHF	TRBV20-1	TRBJ1-6
CSARRGYGYTF	TRBV20-1	TRBJ1-2
CASSATEWRTEAFF	TRBV12-3/TRBV12-4	TRBJ1-1
CAISQGAENSPLHF	TRBV10-3	TRBJ1-6
CASKDGNSPLHF	TRBV6-1	TRBJ1-6
CSVGWRENVNTGELFF	TRBV29-1	TRBJ2-2
CASSLRTALVEQYF	TRBV7-6	TRBJ2-7
CSALAVNTGELFF	TRBV20-1	TRBJ2-2
CARGQGNQETQYF	TRBV15	TRBJ2-5
CSATEGQSYQPQHF	TRBV20-1	TRBJ1-5
CATSRGAQENSYEQYF	TRBV15	TRBJ2-7
CASSGTGQGGRDEQFF	TRBV6-6	TRBJ2-1
CASSVTWNTEAFF	TRBV7-3	TRBJ1-1
CASSLGQGRNYGYTF	TRBV28	TRBJ1-2
CSVEEKGRGLVTLNEQFF	TRBV29-1	TRBJ2-1